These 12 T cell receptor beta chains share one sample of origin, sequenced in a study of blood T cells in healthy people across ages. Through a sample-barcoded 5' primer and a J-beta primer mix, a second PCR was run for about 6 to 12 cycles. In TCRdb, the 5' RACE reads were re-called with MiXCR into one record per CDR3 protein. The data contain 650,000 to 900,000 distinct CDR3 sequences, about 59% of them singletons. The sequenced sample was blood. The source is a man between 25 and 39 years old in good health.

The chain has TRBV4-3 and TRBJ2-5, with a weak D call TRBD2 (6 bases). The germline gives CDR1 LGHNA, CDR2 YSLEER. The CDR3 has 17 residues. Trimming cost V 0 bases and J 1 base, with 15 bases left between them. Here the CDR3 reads CASSQDWRGLAQETQYF. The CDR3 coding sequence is TGCGCCAGCAGCCAAGATTGGCGGGGCCTCGCCCAAGAGACCCAGTACTTC.

The CDR3, as DNA: TGTGCCAGCAGCCAAGGGGACAGCTATAACTATGGCTACACCTTC. It specifies CASSQGDSYNYGYTF. The chain links TRBV14 to TRBJ1-2, with 7 bases that match TRBD1. There are 15 residues in the CDR3. Germline CDR1 is SGHDN and CDR2 is FVKESK. Trimming took 1 base from V and 1 from J; bases not matched to a gene: 3.

The CDR3 nucleotides read TGTGCCAGCAGCCAAGCCCTAGCGGGGGGTGTGACAGATACGCAGTATTTT. Protein: CASSQALAGGVTDTQYF. The chain is built from TRBV4-2 and TRBJ2-3; 11 bases match TRBD2. The CDR3 sequence is 17 residues long. Germline CDR1 reads LGHNA; CDR2 reads YNFKEQ. J gave up 3 bases and V 1 base, and 6 bases lay outside the gene matches.

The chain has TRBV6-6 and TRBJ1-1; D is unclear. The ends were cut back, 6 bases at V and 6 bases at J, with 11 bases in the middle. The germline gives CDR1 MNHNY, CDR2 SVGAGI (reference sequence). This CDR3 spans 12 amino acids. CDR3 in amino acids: CASSPYWAEAFF. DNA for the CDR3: TGTGCCAGCAGCCCCTATTGGGCTGAAGCTTTCTTT.

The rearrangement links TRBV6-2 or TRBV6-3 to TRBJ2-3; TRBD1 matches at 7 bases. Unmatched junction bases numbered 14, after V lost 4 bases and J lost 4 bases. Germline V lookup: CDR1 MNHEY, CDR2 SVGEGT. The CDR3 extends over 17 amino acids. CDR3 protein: CASSSLPQGVGADTQYF. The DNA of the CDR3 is TGTGCCAGCAGTTCCCTCCCCCAGGGGGTCGGGGCAGATACGCAGTATTTT.

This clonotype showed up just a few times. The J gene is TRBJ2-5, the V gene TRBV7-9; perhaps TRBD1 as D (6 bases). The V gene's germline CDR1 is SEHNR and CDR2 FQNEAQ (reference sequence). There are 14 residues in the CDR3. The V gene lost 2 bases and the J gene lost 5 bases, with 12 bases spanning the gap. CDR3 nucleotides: TGTGCCAGCAGCTTAAGACGCACAGGGGAGACCCAGTACTTC. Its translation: CASSLRRTGETQYF. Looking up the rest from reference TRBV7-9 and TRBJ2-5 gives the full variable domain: DTGVSQNPRHKITKRGQNVTFRCDPISEHNRLYWYRQTLGQGPEFLTYFQNEAQLEKSRLLSDRFSAERPKGSFSTLEIQRTEQGDSAMYLCASSLRRTGETQYFGPGTRLLVL.

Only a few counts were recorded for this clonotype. In DNA form, the CDR3 reads TGTGCCACCAGTGACCCAGTAGGCGAGCAGTACTTC. It specifies CATSDPVGEQYF. The chain has TRBV24-1 and TRBJ2-5; no clear D gene. TRBJ2-7 matches the DNA end more closely, so the J call is doubtful. Germline values: CDR1 KGHDR, CDR2 SFDVKD. The CDR3 loop spans 12 amino acids.

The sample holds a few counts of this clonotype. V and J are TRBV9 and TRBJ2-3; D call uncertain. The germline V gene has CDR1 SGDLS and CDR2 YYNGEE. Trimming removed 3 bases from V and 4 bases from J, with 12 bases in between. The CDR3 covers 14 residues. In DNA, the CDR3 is TGTGCCAGCAGCGCGGACCTTGTTTCAGATACGCAGTATTTT. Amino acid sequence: CASSADLVSDTQYF. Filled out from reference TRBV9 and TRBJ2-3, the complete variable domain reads DSGVTQTPKHLITATGQRVTLRCSPRSGDLSVYWYQQSLDQGLQFLIQYYNGEERAKGNILERFSAQQFPDLHSELNLSSLELGDSALYFCASSADLVSDTQYFGPGTRLTVL.

The CDR3 sequence is CASSSRGSNQPQHF. The CDR3 DNA reads TGTGCCAGCAGTTCCCGAGGTAGCAATCAGCCCCAGCATTTT. The chain couples TRBV12-3 or TRBV12-4 to TRBJ1-5; D gene uncertain. Deletions cut 4 bases from V and 0 bases from J, with 7 bases between. The CDR3 covers 14 residues.

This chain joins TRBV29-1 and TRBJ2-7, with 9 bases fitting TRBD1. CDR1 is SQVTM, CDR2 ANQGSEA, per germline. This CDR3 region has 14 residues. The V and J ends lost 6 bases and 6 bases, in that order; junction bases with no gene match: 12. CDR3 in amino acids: CSVARSGQGGEQYF. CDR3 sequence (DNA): TGCAGCGTCGCAAGATCGGGACAGGGAGGCGAGCAGTACTTC.

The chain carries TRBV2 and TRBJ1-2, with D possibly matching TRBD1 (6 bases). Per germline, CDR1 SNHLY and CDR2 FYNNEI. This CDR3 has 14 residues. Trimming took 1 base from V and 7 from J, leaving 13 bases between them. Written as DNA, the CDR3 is TGTGCCAGCAGTGAAGTTTGGACAGTTCCTGGCTACACCTTC. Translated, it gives CASSEVWTVPGYTF.

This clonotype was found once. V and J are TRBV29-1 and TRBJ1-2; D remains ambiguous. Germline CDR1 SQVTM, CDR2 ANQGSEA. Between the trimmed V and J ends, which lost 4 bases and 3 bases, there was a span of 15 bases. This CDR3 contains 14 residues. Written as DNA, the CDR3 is TGCAGCGTTGGAGACCAAACACTATACTATGGCTACACCTTC. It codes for CSVGDQTLYYGYTF.